Many counts were recorded for the clone carrying this T cell receptor (beta chain). The data were obtained in a study of T-cell reconstitution after alpha-beta-depleted transplantation in children. The CDR3 consists of 16 residues. J was trimmed by 6 bases and V by 6 bases; bases with no gene match: 17. The TCRbeta library incorporated unique molecular identifiers. MiXCR, run by TCRdb on the PCR reads, gives a single entry per CDR3 protein. The repertoire holds approximately 83,000 distinct CDR3 sequences, with 12% as singletons. Specimen: PBMCs from the stem cell graft donor, collected from the stem cell graft. The sequence was collected from a human donor who donated a stem cell graft to a child with inherited bone marrow failure. The genes are TRBV12-3 or TRBV12-4 and TRBJ2-7; 7 bases fit TRBD2. CDR3 residues: CASSHSFGGFTGEQYF. The CDR3 coding sequence is TGTGCCAGCAGCCATAGTTTCGGGGGGTTTACGGGCGAGCAGTACTTC.